These T cell receptor beta chains were read from a single sample in a study of cytomegalovirus exposure and HLA in healthy donors. Measured with immunoSEQ multiplex PCR; TCRdb has only the in-frame clones, and not every one. The data contain 100,000 or so clones, over 65% of them singletons. The source material was PBMCs. Source of these receptors: a man aged 35 to 55 in good health and CMV-seronegative. The conserved cysteine and the conserved F or W are not part of the CDR3 here. The D gene is left open where the match is weak.

>TRBV11-3|TRBJ1-1|.
ASSRGAQTEAF
>TRBV6-5|TRBJ2-2|TRBD1
ASSYGTGGSGELF
>TRBV4-3|TRBJ1-2|.
ASSREDPTRGGYT
>TRBV28|TRBJ1-1|.
ASSFKARGTEAF
>TRBV18|TRBJ2-1|TRBD2
ASSQPGLAGEGSYNEQF
>TRBV2|TRBJ2-1|.
ASRVPGSREQF
>TRBV5-1|TRBJ2-3|.
ASSLGQVGDTQY
>TRBV11-3|TRBJ2-7|.
ASSQPGTTTEQY
>TRBV13|TRBJ1-3|.
ASSLGRISGNTIY
>TRBV18|TRBJ2-3|TRBD2
ASSPASGGASTDTQY
>TRBV7-9|TRBJ2-3|TRBD2
ASSLGAGADTQY
>TRBV11-2|TRBJ2-5|TRBD2
ASSLDGGGAGQETQY
>TRBV5-1|TRBJ2-1|TRBD2
ASNFGSTSGGYNEQF
>TRBV6-1|TRBJ2-6|.
ASSVVATSGANVLT
>TRBV7-2|TRBJ1-6|.
ASSQAGLFSPLH
>TRBV5-1|TRBJ2-1|TRBD2
ASSFSTSGGDPNEQF
>TRBV25-1|TRBJ1-2|.
ASSEWPRGYGYT